A single sample gave rise to the 30 T cell receptor beta chains below, sequenced in a study of cytomegalovirus exposure and HLA in healthy donors. Primers included in the PCR were 60 Vbeta and 13 Jbeta primers. Data came from immunoSEQ multiplex PCR; TCRdb stores just in-frame clones and leaves some out. The table includes about 300,000 clones, 86% detected once. Sample: PBMCs. The receptors here all came from a man aged 35 to 55 in good health and CMV-seropositive.

V usage is TRBV27 and J usage is TRBJ2-5, with a weak D call TRBD2 (6 bases). Germline V CDR1 and CDR2: MNHEY, SMNVEV (reference sequence). The CDR3 is 14 amino acids. Trimming stripped 7 bases from V and 0 bases from J, with 12 bases between. The CDR3 sequence: CASTSRDYQETQYF. As DNA, the CDR3 is TGTGCCAGCACTTCCCGGGACTACCAAGAGACCCAGTACTTC.

V gene TRBV2 combines with J gene TRBJ1-6, with a weak D call TRBD1 (6 bases). This CDR3 has 15 residues. Germline V gene data show CDR1 as SNHLY and CDR2 as FYNNEI. Trimming cost V 2 bases and J 6 bases, with 11 bases left between them. As DNA, the CDR3 is TGTGCCAGCAGTGAAAGTCAGGGGAGTAATTCACCCCTCCACTTT. Translation gives CASSESQGSNSPLHF.

The CDR3 DNA sequence: TGTGCCAGCAGCTTCCACCACAGGGGCACCGGGGAGCTGTTTTTT. Its translation is CASSFHHRGTGELFF. V gene TRBV9 combines with J gene TRBJ2-2, with 7 bases identical to TRBD1. The CDR3 has 15 residues. V lost 4 bases to trimming and J lost 4 bases; unmatched junction nucleotides: 7. Per the germline V gene, CDR1 is SGDLS and CDR2 is YYNGEE.

This clone was observed a handful of times. V and J are TRBV2 and TRBJ2-5; 14 nucleotides align to TRBD2. CDR3 length: 17 amino acids. V trimming: 0 bases; J trimming: 3 bases; junction bases outside the gene matches: 3. Germline V gene sequence: CDR1 SNHLY, CDR2 FYNNEI. The CDR3 sequence: CASSEARGLAGEETQYF. The DNA of the CDR3 is TGTGCCAGCAGTGAAGCGCGGGGACTAGCGGGAGAAGAGACCCAGTACTTC.

This clone was observed once. This chain connects TRBV18 to TRBJ2-1; D may be TRBD1 (6 bases). With 5 bases removed from V and 0 bases from J, the gap between germline ends came to 14 bases. This CDR3 contains 16 residues. Germline CDR1 and CDR2: KGHSH and LQKENI. The CDR3 is CASSAYRVASYNEQFF. CDR3 coding DNA: TGTGCCAGCTCAGCATACAGGGTGGCCTCCTACAATGAGCAGTTCTTC.

The V and J genes are TRBV11-2 and TRBJ1-2; the D is unclear. Germline V gives CDR1 SGHAT, CDR2 FQNNGV. V was clipped by 5 bases and J by 1 base, with 11 bases between them. CDR3 size: 14 residues. The CDR3 DNA follows: TGTGCCAGCAGCCCCGTAAGACTTAACTATGGCTACACCTTC. Translation gives CASSPVRLNYGYTF.

CDR3 loop: CASSQGLPNTDTQYF. CDR3 coding DNA: TGTGCCAGCAGCCAGGGACTACCGAACACAGATACGCAGTATTTT. The chain recombines TRBV2 with TRBJ2-3; 7 nucleotides align to TRBD2. The germline CDR1 and CDR2 sequences are SNHLY and FYNNEI. Unmatched junction bases numbered 8, after V lost 6 bases and J lost 2 bases. The CDR3 is 15 amino acids.

The CDR3 loop is CASLEGRIETQYF. CDR3 coding DNA: TGTGCCAGCTTAGAAGGCAGGATAGAGACCCAGTACTTC. The chain has TRBV7-9 and TRBJ2-5; no reliable D call. This CDR3 contains 13 residues. Deletions cut 8 bases from V and 4 bases from J, with 14 bases between. The germline gives CDR1 SEHNR, CDR2 FQNEAQ (reference sequence). Using reference TRBV7-9 and TRBJ2-5 for the parts outside the CDR3, the full variable domain is DTGVSQNPRHKITKRGQNVTFRCDPISEHNRLYWYRQTLGQGPEFLTYFQNEAQLEKSRLLSDRFSAERPKGSFSTLEIQRTEQGDSAMYLCASLEGRIETQYFGPGTRLLVL.

The genes are TRBV6-1 and TRBJ1-2; TRBD1 matches at 7 bases. V lost 5 bases, J lost 0 bases, and 0 bases stayed unmatched. Germline loops: CDR1 MNHNS, CDR2 SASEGT. The CDR3 consists of 13 residues. The CDR3 is CASSTGANYGYTF. CDR3 coding DNA: TGTGCCAGCAGTACAGGGGCTAACTATGGCTACACCTTC.

The rearrangement links TRBV7-9 to TRBJ1-1; D is possibly TRBD1 (6 bases). Between the trimmed V and J ends, which lost 4 bases and 4 bases, there was a span of 16 bases. The germline CDR1 and CDR2 sequences are SEHNR and FQNEAQ (reference sequence). The CDR3 runs 15 residues. The CDR3, as DNA: TGTGCCAGCAGCTCCCAGGGGAGTAAGGGCACTGAAGCTTTCTTT. This encodes CASSSQGSKGTEAFF.

The chain uses TRBV28 and TRBJ2-7; D is perhaps TRBD1 (6 bases). Trimming took 6 bases from V and 4 from J, leaving 10 bases between them. Looked up from germline, CDR1 is MDHEN and CDR2 is SYDVKM. The CDR3 spans 12 residues. Written as DNA, the CDR3 is TGTGCCAGCAGCCAAGACAGGTACGAGCAGTACTTC. Protein product: CASSQDRYEQYF.

The chain couples TRBV5-1 to TRBJ2-7; D is unresolved. The germline V gene encodes CDR1 SGHRS and CDR2 YFSETQ. Between the trimmed V and J ends, which lost 4 bases and 2 bases, there was a span of 13 bases. This CDR3 is 14 amino acids long. CDR3 in amino acids: CASSDPGDPYEQYF. Written as DNA, the CDR3 is TGCGCCAGCAGCGATCCAGGTGACCCCTACGAGCAGTACTTC.

This chain connects TRBV29-1 to TRBJ1-2; D is unresolved. The V and J ends lost 6 bases and 8 bases respectively, with 16 bases between them. The germline CDR1 and CDR2 sequences are SQVTM and ANQGSEA. The CDR3 has 12 amino acids. The CDR3 DNA reads TGCAGCGTCCTGACACACTTATCCGGCTACACCTTC. Amino acids: CSVLTHLSGYTF.

V and J are TRBV19 and TRBJ1-1; 8 positions agree with TRBD1. CDR1 LNHDA and CDR2 SQIVND come from the germline V gene (reference sequence). Germline trimming cut 1 base from V and 1 base from J; bases unmatched to any gene: 5. This CDR3 region has 16 residues. The CDR3 nucleotides are TGTGCCAGTAGTATAGTCCCCGGGACAGGGAACACTGAAGCTTTCTTT. As protein: CASSIVPGTGNTEAFF.

This chain uses TRBV7-8 with TRBJ2-1, with 13 nucleotides matching TRBD2. The CDR3 is 15 amino acids. The germline V gene encodes CDR1 SGHVS and CDR2 FQNEAQ. V gave up 5 bases and J gave up 8 bases; unmatched junction bases: 6. The CDR3 reads CASSLGLAGMDEQFF. The CDR3 region has the DNA TGTGCCAGCAGCCTGGGACTAGCGGGAATGGATGAGCAGTTCTTC.

The chain joins TRBV6-5 to TRBJ1-4, with 10 bases matching TRBD1. J lost 7 bases, V lost 4 bases, and 6 bases had no gene match. CDR3 length: 15 amino acids. Germline lookup yields CDR1 MNHEY and CDR2 SVGAGI. In DNA form, the CDR3 reads TGTGCCAGCAGTTTTCGACAGGGGGCGCCTGAAAAACTGTTTTTT. Residues: CASSFRQGAPEKLFF.

The rearrangement joins TRBV5-1 to TRBJ1-1; TRBD1 aligns across 10 bases. The CDR3 contains 14 residues. Trimming at V came to 0 bases and at J to 7 bases, leaving 3 bases not matched to a gene. Germline V gives CDR1 SGHRS, CDR2 YFSETQ. The CDR3 reads CASSLVTGGGEAFF. The CDR3 coding sequence is TGCGCCAGCAGCTTGGTGACAGGGGGCGGTGAAGCTTTCTTT.

The rearrangement uses TRBV7-9 and TRBJ2-5; 12 nucleotides match TRBD2. The CDR3 has 16 amino acids. V lost 7 bases and J lost 3; bases outside the gene matches: 9. The germline V gene encodes CDR1 SEHNR and CDR2 FQNEAQ (reference sequence). CDR3: CASIPRLAGAEETQYF. CDR3 DNA: TGTGCCAGCATCCCACGACTAGCGGGAGCGGAAGAGACCCAGTACTTC.

The V call is TRBV4-1, the J call TRBJ1-2, with D uncertain. Germline-derived CDR1 and CDR2 are MGHRA and YSYEKL. V lost 8 bases to trimming and J lost 2 bases, with 18 bases between them. The CDR3 consists of 15 residues. CDR3 loop: CASVPLAGLNYGYTF. For the CDR3, the DNA is TGCGCCAGCGTTCCCCTGGCCGGGTTGAACTATGGCTACACCTTC.

The chain links TRBV19 to TRBJ2-2; 8 bases are a match to TRBD1. CDR3 length: 15 amino acids. Losses at the gene ends were 11 bases for V and 3 bases for J; bases not matched to a gene: 11. CDR1 and CDR2 from the germline V gene are LNHDA and SQIVND (reference sequence). The CDR3 DNA follows: TGTGCCCCAGGGGGCGGCGGGATGTACACCGGGGAGCTGTTTTTT. It codes for CAPGGGGMYTGELFF.

This chain connects TRBV29-1 to TRBJ1-1; TRBD1 is a possible D gene (5 bases). The V end lost 8 bases, the J end lost 5 bases, and 15 bases lay between the germline ends. The germline V gene encodes CDR1 SQVTM and CDR2 ANQGSEA. The CDR3 spans 12 residues. The CDR3 region is CSPSREGTEAFF. The CDR3 nucleotides read TGCAGCCCTTCTAGGGAGGGGACTGAAGCTTTCTTT.

This clone has just one count. The chain is built from TRBV5-6 and TRBJ2-2; 12 bases match TRBD1. CDR1 is SGHDT, CDR2 YYEEEE, per germline. The CDR3 contains 16 residues. J gave up 9 bases and V 2 bases, and 8 bases lay outside the gene matches. The CDR3 DNA reads TGTGCCAGCAGCTTCCCCGGGACAGGGGGCGGGCGGGAGCTGTTTTTT. Translated, it gives CASSFPGTGGGRELFF. The variable domain in full, completed from reference TRBV5-6 and TRBJ2-2, reads DAGVTQSPTHLIKTRGQQVTLRCSPKSGHDTVSWYQQALGQGPQFIFQYYEEEERQRGNFPDRFSGHQFPNYSSELNVNALLLGDSALYLCASSFPGTGGGRELFFGEGSRLTVL.

The chain employs TRBV2 and TRBJ2-7, with a tentative D call TRBD2 (6 bases). The V end lost 6 bases, the J end lost 2 bases, and 23 bases lay between the germline ends. There are 17 residues in the CDR3. Germline V gene sequence: CDR1 SNHLY, CDR2 FYNNEI. The CDR3 coding sequence is TGTGCCAGCAGCGCAGCCAACCTGCGGGGCGCCCCCTACGAGCAGTACTTC. Amino acid sequence: CASSAANLRGAPYEQYF.

The V call is TRBV5-6, the J call TRBJ2-7; the match to TRBD2 covers 9 bases. The length of the CDR3 is 17 residues. The germline CDR1 and CDR2 sequences are SGHDT and YYEEEE. V lost 3 bases and J lost 2; bases outside the gene matches: 12. The CDR3 bases are TGTGCCAGCAGCTGGGGCCAGGGACTAGCAGAAACCTACGAGCAGTACTTC. It is translated as CASSWGQGLAETYEQYF.

V and J are TRBV28 and TRBJ2-1, with a tentative D call TRBD1 (6 bases). Between the trimmed V and J ends, which lost 6 bases and 2 bases, there was a span of 17 bases. This CDR3 comprises 16 residues. Germline CDR1 and CDR2: MDHEN and SYDVKM. The CDR3 spells CASRSGQLRTYNEQFF. The CDR3 bases are TGTGCCAGCAGGTCCGGACAGCTCAGGACCTACAATGAGCAGTTCTTC.

The rearrangement joins TRBV7-6 to TRBJ2-2; the match to TRBD1 covers 7 bases. The CDR3 is made up of 15 amino acids. The V gene end was trimmed by 6 bases and the J gene end by 0 bases; junction bases not matched to a gene: 4. Germline CDR1 SGHVS, CDR2 FNYEAQ. Written as DNA, the CDR3 is TGTGCCAGCAGTCCAACAGGGGCGAACACCGGGGAGCTGTTTTTT. It is translated as CASSPTGANTGELFF.

This clone is a singleton in its sample. V usage is TRBV7-2 and J usage is TRBJ1-2; 9 bases are shared with TRBD1. Trimming removed 4 bases from V and 3 bases from J; junction bases left unmatched: 3. The germline V gene has CDR1 SGHTA and CDR2 FQGNSA. CDR3 size: 14 residues. CDR3 loop: CASSSTGGDYGYTF. The CDR3 DNA follows: TGTGCCAGCAGCTCTACAGGGGGCGACTATGGCTACACCTTC.

This clone was found once. The chain carries TRBV29-1 and TRBJ2-5; 10 nucleotides agree with TRBD1. Germline trimming cut 5 bases from V and 5 bases from J; bases unmatched to any gene: 8. The CDR3 is 14 amino acids. Germline V gives CDR1 SQVTM, CDR2 ANQGSEA. CDR3 DNA sequence: TGCAGCGTTATGACAGGGGGCGGGGGGGAGACCCAGTACTTC. It codes for CSVMTGGGGETQYF. The full variable domain, rest sourced from reference TRBV29-1 and TRBJ2-5, is SAVISQKPSRDICQRGTSLTIQCQVDSQVTMMFWYRQQPGQSLTLIATANQGSEATYESGFVIDKFPISRPNLTFSTLTVSNMSPEDSSIYLCSVMTGGGGETQYFGPGTRLLVL.

The rearrangement joins TRBV11-3 to TRBJ2-3; TRBD2 is a possible D gene (6 bases). Germline assignment: CDR1 SGHNT and CDR2 YENEEA. The CDR3 extends over 16 amino acids. Trimming stripped 1 base from V and 0 bases from J, with 11 bases between. The DNA of the CDR3 is TGTGCCAGCAGCTTAGGGGCCCTAGCGAGCACAGATACGCAGTATTTT. This translates into CASSLGALASTDTQYF. Full variable domain (remainder filled in from reference TRBV11-3 and TRBJ2-3): EAGVVQSPRYKIIEKKQPVAFWCNPISGHNTLYWYLQNLGQGPELLIRYENEEAVDDSQLPKDRFSAERLKGVDSTLKIQPAELGDSAVYLCASSLGALASTDTQYFGPGTRLTVL.

The rearrangement uses TRBV7-8 and TRBJ1-1; no reliable D call. Germline assignment: CDR1 SGHVS and CDR2 FQNEAQ. The ends were cut back, 6 bases at V and 4 bases at J, with 15 bases in the middle. The CDR3 spans 14 residues. Written as DNA, the CDR3 is TGTGCCAGCAGACCGGATCAGCGGCCCACTGAAGCTTTCTTT. It specifies CASRPDQRPTEAFF.